Following are 24 T cell receptor beta chains from one sample sequenced in a study of blood T cell repertoires in COVID-19. Sequencing used immunoSEQ multiplex PCR; TCRdb keeps in-frame clones, though not all of them. The sample has tens of thousands of clones, over 75% seen once. The sequencing input was peripheral blood. The receptors shown here come from a woman aged 60-70 years with active COVID-19.

The CDR3 bases are TGTGCCAGCAGCTTAGGGGGGGGAGAATCACCCCTCCACTTT. Its translation: CASSLGGGESPLHF. The V and J genes are TRBV11-2 and TRBJ1-6; possible D gene TRBD1, 5 bases. Per germline, CDR1 SGHAT and CDR2 FQNNGV. CDR3 size: 14 residues. V lost 1 base and J lost 10, with 11 bases in between.

The genes are TRBV9 and TRBJ2-7; D unclear. Germline V gene sequence: CDR1 SGDLS, CDR2 YYNGEE. The length of the CDR3 is 14 residues. Trimming stripped 4 bases from V and 0 bases from J, with 11 bases between. The DNA of the CDR3 is TGTGCCAGCAGCCTCCGAATTAGCTCCTACGAGCAGTACTTC. Its translation is CASSLRISSYEQYF.

The J gene is TRBJ1-2, the V gene TRBV4-1, with a tentative D call TRBD1 (6 bases). Looked up from germline, CDR1 is MGHRA and CDR2 is YSYEKL. There are 15 residues in the CDR3. V lost 4 bases and J 0 bases, leaving 12 bases between the germline ends. CDR3 protein: CASSLSDSANYGYTF. CDR3 in DNA: TGCGCCAGCAGCCTTTCGGACAGTGCTAACTATGGCTACACCTTC.

The chain couples TRBV15 to TRBJ2-5, with 10 bases that match TRBD2. The CDR3 is 17 amino acids. Per germline, CDR1 LNHNV and CDR2 YYDKDF (reference sequence). V shed 3 bases, J shed 5 bases, and the junction held 12 bases outside the gene matches. This CDR3 reads CATSRSLSGGAGETQYF. The CDR3 DNA is TGTGCCACCAGCAGGTCTTTGAGCGGGGGGGCAGGGGAGACCCAGTACTTC.

The chain couples TRBV2 to TRBJ1-6; possibly TRBD1 for D (5 bases). V was shortened by 5 bases and J by 4 bases, with 12 bases between the two germline ends. Looked up from germline, CDR1 is SNHLY and CDR2 is FYNNEI. The length of the CDR3 is 15 residues. CDR3 sequence: CASSRSRAYNSPLHF. The CDR3 DNA is TGTGCCAGCAGTAGGTCCAGGGCTTATAATTCACCCCTCCACTTT. The full variable domain, in which reference TRBV2 and TRBJ1-6 provide the parts outside the CDR3, is EPEVTQTPSHQVTQMGQEVILRCVPISNHLYFYWYRQILGQKVEFLVSFYNNEISEKSEIFDDQFSVERPDGSNFTLKIRSTKLEDSAMYFCASSRSRAYNSPLHFGNGTRLTVT.

On this clone: A junction end diverges from the germline sequence, so it may reflect a read error. This sequence joins TRBV18 and TRBJ2-7; TRBD1 might be the D (5 bases). Germline assignment: CDR1 KGHSH and CDR2 LQKENI. This CDR3 contains 14 residues. In nucleotides, the CDR3 is TGTGCCAGCTCACCACTGACAGTCTCCCACGAGCAGTACTTC. Protein: CASSPLTVSHEQYF.

This clone was detected only a few times. V gene TRBV27 combines with J gene TRBJ2-7; 8 bases are a match to TRBD2. Per germline, CDR1 MNHEY and CDR2 SMNVEV (reference sequence). The CDR3 is 14 amino acids. Unmatched junction bases numbered 5, after V lost 6 bases and J lost 1 base. The CDR3 here is CASSRAGESYEQYF. In DNA form, the CDR3 reads TGTGCCAGCAGCCGAGCGGGGGAGTCCTACGAGCAGTACTTC.

DNA of the CDR3: TGTGCCAGCATATATAGGGGGGGCGCGGCCTCACCCCTCCACTTT. It yields the protein CASIYRGGAASPLHF. This sequence joins TRBV6-5 and TRBJ1-6; a weak D match, TRBD1 (6 bases). V lost 7 bases and J 10 bases, leaving 20 bases between the germline ends. Germline CDR1 MNHEY, CDR2 SVGAGI. The CDR3 loop spans 15 amino acids.

The rearrangement links TRBV2 to TRBJ1-2; D not certain. The V end lost 4 bases, the J end lost 4 bases, and 10 bases lay between the germline ends. Germline V gene data show CDR1 as SNHLY and CDR2 as FYNNEI. CDR3 length: 13 residues. The chain's CDR3 is CASSGGESYGYTF. The CDR3 nucleotides are TGTGCCAGCAGTGGGGGAGAGAGCTATGGCTACACCTTC.

The chain carries TRBV5-1 and TRBJ2-5; possibly TRBD2 for D (6 bases). Germline V gene sequence: CDR1 SGHRS, CDR2 YFSETQ. This CDR3 is built from 13 residues. Trimming cost V 7 bases and J 4 bases, with 14 bases left between them. The CDR3 bases are TGCGCCAGCGGGCGACCCGGGGGAGAGACCCAGTACTTC. It codes for CASGRPGGETQYF.

This chain links TRBV6-5 with TRBJ1-5; D is unresolved. The CDR3 is 14 amino acids. Trimming pared 5 bases from V and 6 bases from J, leaving 14 bases between. Germline V gives CDR1 MNHEY, CDR2 SVGAGI. DNA for the CDR3: TGTGCCAGCAGTCCTCCGGGGTTCGGTCAGCCCCAGCATTTT. Translation: CASSPPGFGQPQHF.

This chain joins TRBV6-5 and TRBJ2-1; D gene uncertain. This CDR3 has 12 residues. Trimming removed 8 bases from V and 3 bases from J, with 8 bases in between. CDR1 is MNHEY, CDR2 SVGAGI, per germline. The chain's CDR3 is CASRHGYNEQFF. Here the CDR3 DNA reads TGTGCCAGCCGACACGGCTACAATGAGCAGTTCTTC.

The CDR3 DNA sequence: TGTGCCAGCGGGGGGGGACGGGTCACCGGGGAGCTGTTTTTT. Its protein product is CASGGGRVTGELFF. V usage is TRBV6-5 and J usage is TRBJ2-2; 7 bases agree with TRBD2. Germline CDR1 and CDR2: MNHEY and SVGAGI. This CDR3 is built from 14 residues. Trimming at V came to 8 bases and at J to 4 bases, leaving 7 bases not matched to a gene.

This clone was seen once. The chain couples TRBV9 to TRBJ2-7, with D perhaps TRBD2 (6 bases). The ends were cut back, 0 bases at V and 2 bases at J, with 9 bases in the middle. The CDR3 runs 14 residues. Germline V gene lookup returns CDR1 SGDLS and CDR2 YYNGEE. The CDR3 sequence: CASSVGGRTYEQYF. In DNA, the CDR3 is TGTGCCAGCAGCGTAGGGGGGAGGACCTACGAGCAGTACTTC. Complete variable domain (other parts from reference TRBV9 and TRBJ2-7): DSGVTQTPKHLITATGQRVTLRCSPRSGDLSVYWYQQSLDQGLQFLIQYYNGEERAKGNILERFSAQQFPDLHSELNLSSLELGDSALYFCASSVGGRTYEQYFGPGTRLTVT.

This chain joins TRBV9 and TRBJ2-1, with no clear D. Trimming took off 0 bases at V and 11 bases at J, with 12 bases between the two ends. This CDR3 is 13 amino acids long. The V gene's germline CDR1 is SGDLS and CDR2 YYNGEE. The CDR3 reads CASSVALIEQQFF. In DNA, the CDR3 is TGTGCCAGCAGCGTAGCCCTAATAGAACAGCAGTTCTTC.

This sequence joins TRBV6-5 and TRBJ2-7; no clear D. This CDR3 has 16 amino acids. V lost 0 bases and J lost 2, with 14 bases in between. From germline, CDR1 is MNHEY and CDR2 SVGAGI. The CDR3 loop is CASSYSRSGSAYEQYF. CDR3 bases: TGTGCCAGCAGTTACTCGAGATCGGGTTCCGCCTACGAGCAGTACTTC.

This chain uses TRBV5-8 with TRBJ1-5; 9 nucleotides align to TRBD1. Germline assignment: CDR1 SGHTS and CDR2 YDEGEE. V shed 3 bases and J 6 bases; nucleotides not matched to a gene: 4. This CDR3 contains 14 residues. The chain's CDR3 is CASSSTGGSQPQHF. CDR3 DNA sequence: TGTGCCAGCAGCTCCACAGGGGGCAGTCAGCCCCAGCATTTT.

V is TRBV9 and J is TRBJ1-4; TRBD1 might be the D (5 bases). Trimming took 7 bases from V and 0 from J, leaving 16 bases between them. The CDR3 length is 16 residues. Per the germline V gene, CDR1 is SGDLS and CDR2 is YYNGEE. CDR3 DNA sequence: TGTGCCAGCTCAACGGGACTCAGGGCAACTAATGAAAAACTGTTTTTT. It translates to CASSTGLRATNEKLFF.

This clone has only a few counts. The chain links TRBV29-1 to TRBJ1-1, with D unclear. V was pared by 7 bases and J by 5 bases, with 11 bases between. Germline V gene lookup returns CDR1 SQVTM and CDR2 ANQGSEA. CDR3 size: 11 residues. The CDR3 spells CSASSFTEAFF. The DNA for the CDR3 is TGCAGCGCCTCTTCTTTTACTGAAGCTTTCTTT. Full variable domain (remainder filled in from reference TRBV29-1 and TRBJ1-1): SAVISQKPSRDICQRGTSLTIQCQVDSQVTMMFWYRQQPGQSLTLIATANQGSEATYESGFVIDKFPISRPNLTFSTLTVSNMSPEDSSIYLCSASSFTEAFFGQGTRLTVV.

This clone was counted only a few times. This chain joins TRBV7-9 and TRBJ1-6, with TRBD1 matching over 7 bases. The CDR3 runs 14 residues. J was trimmed by 6 bases and V by 1 base; bases with no gene match: 0. Germline CDR1 reads SEHNR; CDR2 reads FQNEAQ (reference sequence). CDR3 in amino acids: CASSLGDSNSPLHF. In DNA, the CDR3 is TGTGCCAGCAGCTTAGGGGACAGTAATTCACCCCTCCACTTT.

A few counts support this clone. V and J are TRBV5-1 and TRBJ2-3; perhaps TRBD1 as D (6 bases). Per germline, CDR1 SGHRS and CDR2 YFSETQ. The CDR3 runs 15 residues. With 3 bases removed from V and 3 bases from J, the gap between germline ends came to 14 bases. CDR3 residues: CASSWAGDVTDTQYF. In DNA form, the CDR3 reads TGCGCCAGCAGCTGGGCAGGGGACGTAACAGATACGCAGTATTTT.

This clone came up once. The gene calls are TRBV5-4 and TRBJ1-6; TRBD1 matches at 10 bases. Germline V CDR1 and CDR2: SGHNT, YYREEE (reference sequence). CDR3 size: 14 residues. Losses at the gene ends were 5 bases for V and 7 bases for J; bases not matched to a gene: 3. In DNA, the CDR3 is TGTGCCAGCAGGCGGGACAGGGGAAATTCACCCCTCCACTTT. Translation gives CASRRDRGNSPLHF. The entire variable domain, with the rest obtained from reference TRBV5-4 and TRBJ1-6, is as follows: ETGVTQSPTHLIKTRGQQVTLRCSSQSGHNTVSWYQQALGQGPQFIFQYYREEENGRGNFPPRFSGLQFPNYSSELNVNALELDDSALYLCASRRDRGNSPLHFGNGTRLTVT.

The CDR3 nucleotides are TGTGCCAGTAGTATCTCAGCGATCTCTGGAAACACCATATATTTT. Protein product: CASSISAISGNTIYF. The chain employs TRBV19 and TRBJ1-3; D is uncertain. Germline values: CDR1 LNHDA, CDR2 SQIVND (reference sequence). V was shortened by 3 bases and J by 0 bases, with 9 bases between the two germline ends. This CDR3 region has 15 residues.

The V call is TRBV5-4, the J call TRBJ2-1; TRBD2 agrees at 8 bases. Germline V CDR1 and CDR2: SGHNT, YYREEE (reference sequence). V was pared by 4 bases and J by 9 bases, with 15 bases of the junction left unmatched. This CDR3 has 16 amino acids. CDR3 region: CASSPPPSGGASEQFF. The CDR3 DNA follows: TGTGCCAGCAGCCCCCCCCCGAGCGGGGGTGCGAGTGAGCAGTTCTTC. Drawing the rest from reference TRBV5-4 and TRBJ2-1, the complete variable domain is ETGVTQSPTHLIKTRGQQVTLRCSSQSGHNTVSWYQQALGQGPQFIFQYYREEENGRGNFPPRFSGLQFPNYSSELNVNALELDDSALYLCASSPPPSGGASEQFFGPGTRLTVL.